The rows below give T cell receptor beta chains drawn from one sample of a study of OX40 agonist ivuxolimab in advanced cancers. The table came from immunoSEQ multiplex PCR; TCRdb's copy has only in-frame clones and leaves some out. The sample holds 60,000 to 75,000 clones, around 93% seen once. The sample consisted of CD4+ or CD8+ T cells sorted from blood, taken in a trial of the OX40 agonist ivuxolimab. The source is an adult with an advanced solid tumor such as melanoma, head and neck, liver or kidney cancer. The CDR3 runs from the conserved cysteine through the conserved F or W. Some rows have no size entry. The others give once, few or many, or a class for an expanded clone.

TRBV7-9 | NA | CASSPRVGSEPATSYEQYF
TRBV13 | NA | CASSLGRHYEQYF
TRBV27 | NA | CASSSPLAEETQYF
TRBV28 | NA | CASRWDRGFDEQYF
TRBV12-5 | NA | CASGLKGLTYEQYF
TRBV4-1 | NA | CASSRGLADQETQYF
TRBV11-3 | NA | CASSLVSRNTEAFF
TRBV5-4 | NA | CASSLGEKLFF
TRBV7-9 | NA | CASSLDGGRYNEQFF
TRBV6-1 | NA | CASSEFSQNTEAFF
TRBV6-1 | NA | CASSGLAGRTDTQYF
TRBV27 | NA | CASSLGQGGYGYTF
TRBV5-1 | NA | CASSLYAGGADGYTF
TRBV5-4 | NA | CASSQGAGSGNTIYF
TRBV27 | NA | CASRGQAHEQYF
TRBV5-6 | NA | CASSTGLAVYEQYF
TRBV29-1 | NA | CSVQGTGSAYEQYF
TRBV11-2 | NA | CASSLVLQKGTYEQYF
TRBV6-1 | NA | CASSDHTHGQFF
TRBV4-1 | NA | CASRHRAITYNEQFF
TRBV9 | NA | CASSVSGDRRGEQYF
TRBV5-4 | NA | CASSLGTGGPDTRYF
TRBV5-5 | NA | CASSFGTGSPEAFF
TRBV7-9 | NA | CASSLMGGGSSYEQYF
TRBV28 | NA | CASSTETERGINTEAFF
TRBV27 | once | CASSLGLSQPQHF
TRBV7-9 | NA | CASSLGTVYYNEQFF
TRBV4-3 | NA | CASSQETGKTEHYGYTF
TRBV19 | few | CASTLGPLEHNEQFF
TRBV30 | NA | CAYQGPANYGYTF
TRBV28 | once | CASSLMGGTGELFF
TRBV28 | NA | CASTEDRGYQPQHF
TRBV4-3 | NA | CASSQDRFGGTSGGEQFF
TRBV28 | NA | CASSTPSTGEGSPLHF
TRBV19 | NA | CASSIVTGEQPQHF
TRBV5-6 | NA | CASSPDPSSYNEQFF